Shown below are 12 T cell receptor beta chains from a single sample sequenced in a study of beta chain features in type 1 diabetes. Which antigens these TCRs recognize remains unknown. The isolated RNA, all of it, was reverse transcribed, so expressed TCRB transcripts were what got sequenced. TCRdb keeps only in-frame clones here, not all; method: immunoSEQ multiplex PCR. Among roughly 280,000 clones listed, approximately 24% were seen once. General study points: People with Type 1 diabetes carried modestly yet significantly shorter TCRB CDR3s in all four CD4+ subsets.

Sequencing was performed on naive CD4+ T cells from blood. All receptors come from a woman aged 25-40 years with type 1 diabetes.

This clone was seen only a few times. This chain uses TRBV5-1 with TRBJ2-3, with 7 bases fitting TRBD2. This CDR3 is 14 amino acids long. V was pared by 2 bases and J by 5 bases, with 5 bases of the junction left unmatched. CDR1 and CDR2 from the germline V gene are SGHRS and YFSETQ. CDR3 loop: CASSFAGAGDTQYF. The CDR3 nucleotides are TGCGCCAGCAGCTTCGCGGGAGCTGGAGATACGCAGTATTTT. Using reference TRBV5-1 and TRBJ2-3 for the parts outside the CDR3, the full variable domain is KAGVTQTPRYLIKTRGQQVTLSCSPISGHRSVSWYQQTPGQGLQFLFEYFSETQRNKGNFPGRFSGRQFSNSRSEMNVSTLELGDSALYLCASSFAGAGDTQYFGPGTRLTVL.

The chain has TRBV4-1 and TRBJ2-5; D might be TRBD1 (5 bases). V was pared by 1 base and J by 7 bases, with 13 bases between. This CDR3 has 14 residues. CDR1 is MGHRA and CDR2 is YSYEKL in the germline V gene. The CDR3 loop is CASSQGADSATQYF. The CDR3 bases are TGCGCCAGCAGCCAAGGGGCAGACAGCGCGACCCAGTACTTC.

This clone occurred a few times. The gene calls are TRBV25-1 and TRBJ1-1, with D maybe TRBD1 (5 bases). Trimming left V 8 bases short and J 10 bases short, with 14 bases between. Per germline, CDR1 MGHDK and CDR2 SYGVNS. The CDR3 is 11 amino acids. The CDR3 protein is CASSGGVGAFF. CDR3 nucleotide sequence: TGTGCCAGCTCCGGGGGGGTAGGAGCTTTCTTT.

V is TRBV7-8 and J is TRBJ2-1; 7 bases line up with TRBD2. CDR1 and CDR2 from the germline V gene are SGHVS and FQNEAQ. The CDR3 sequence is 17 residues long. The junction had 10 bases not matched to a gene; V was cut back by 4 bases and J by 1 base. The CDR3 is CASSSETSSGSYNEQFF. CDR3 bases: TGTGCCAGCAGCTCTGAGACTAGCTCTGGATCCTACAATGAGCAGTTCTTC.

The sample holds a few counts of this clone. The V call is TRBV7-9, the J call TRBJ1-1; D is uncertain. The CDR3 extends over 11 amino acids. V shed 1 base and J shed 14 bases, with 11 bases lying between them. From germline, CDR1 is SEHNR and CDR2 FQNEAQ (reference sequence). CDR3 amino acids: CASSLGDTEFF. CDR3 nucleotides: TGTGCCAGCAGCTTAGGAGACACAGAGTTCTTT.

This clone was observed a few times. This chain joins TRBV19 and TRBJ1-2; D is uncertain. The V end was cut by 5 bases, the J end by 10 bases, with 14 bases between. The CDR3 contains 12 residues. The germline V gene encodes CDR1 LNHDA and CDR2 SQIVND (reference sequence). CDR3 sequence reads: CASSPQWEVYTF. The CDR3 region has the DNA TGTGCCAGTAGTCCTCAGTGGGAGGTCTACACCTTC.

In the case of this clone: Other DNA sequences in the sample encode the same CDR3. The rearrangement uses TRBV5-1 and TRBJ2-1; 7 bases are a match to TRBD2. This CDR3 region has 13 residues. Germline lookup yields CDR1 SGHRS and CDR2 YFSETQ. J gave up 7 bases and V 0 bases, and 1 base lay outside the gene matches. The CDR3 sequence is CASSLAAGNEQFF. CDR3 DNA sequence: TGCGCCAGCAGCTTGGCAGCGGGAAATGAGCAGTTCTTC. Full variable domain (outside the CDR3, taken from reference TRBV5-1 and TRBJ2-1): KAGVTQTPRYLIKTRGQQVTLSCSPISGHRSVSWYQQTPGQGLQFLFEYFSETQRNKGNFPGRFSGRQFSNSRSEMNVSTLELGDSALYLCASSLAAGNEQFFGPGTRLTVL.

The V and J genes are TRBV7-3 and TRBJ2-6; TRBD1 agrees at 9 bases. This CDR3 region has 17 residues. CDR1 is SGHTA and CDR2 is FQGTGA in the germline V gene. V dropped 4 bases and J dropped 4; count of bases not matched to a gene: 8. Here the CDR3 reads CASSSDRGLGGANVLTF. DNA for the CDR3: TGTGCCAGCAGCTCGGACAGGGGTTTAGGAGGGGCCAACGTCCTGACTTTC.

CDR3 amino acids: CASSLGMAGRHEQYF. The DNA for the CDR3 is TGCGCCAGCAGCTTGGGTATGGCGGGGAGACACGAGCAGTACTTC. V is TRBV5-1 and J is TRBJ2-7, with TRBD2 as a possible D gene (6 bases). This CDR3 has 15 amino acids. CDR1 and CDR2 from the germline V gene are SGHRS and YFSETQ. The V and J ends lost 0 bases and 5 bases respectively, with 15 bases between them.

The genes are TRBV6-5 and TRBJ1-1, with 10 bases that match TRBD1. The V gene end was trimmed by 6 bases and the J gene end by 7 bases; junction bases not matched to a gene: 8. Germline V lookup: CDR1 MNHEY, CDR2 SVGAGI. The CDR3 contains 14 residues. The CDR3 spells CASSRDRGQGEAFF. CDR3 DNA: TGTGCCAGCAGCAGGGACAGGGGCCAGGGTGAAGCTTTCTTT.

This clone has just a few counts. The chain recombines TRBV29-1 with TRBJ1-4; D unclear. Germline loops: CDR1 SQVTM, CDR2 ANQGSEA. The CDR3 totals 14 residues. V was cut by 4 bases and J by 3 bases, with 12 bases left in between. CDR3 amino acids: CSVGRVEANEKLFF. The CDR3 coding sequence is TGCAGCGTTGGAAGGGTGGAGGCTAATGAAAAACTGTTTTTT.

This clone was found a few times. The chain couples TRBV6-6 to TRBJ1-2; 7 bases are shared with TRBD1. Unmatched junction bases numbered 8, after V lost 6 bases and J lost 7 bases. The CDR3 runs 13 residues. The germline V gene has CDR1 MNHNY and CDR2 SVGAGI (reference sequence). The CDR3 protein is CASSPQGPSGYTF. CDR3 nucleotide sequence: TGTGCCAGCAGCCCACAGGGGCCTAGTGGCTACACCTTC.